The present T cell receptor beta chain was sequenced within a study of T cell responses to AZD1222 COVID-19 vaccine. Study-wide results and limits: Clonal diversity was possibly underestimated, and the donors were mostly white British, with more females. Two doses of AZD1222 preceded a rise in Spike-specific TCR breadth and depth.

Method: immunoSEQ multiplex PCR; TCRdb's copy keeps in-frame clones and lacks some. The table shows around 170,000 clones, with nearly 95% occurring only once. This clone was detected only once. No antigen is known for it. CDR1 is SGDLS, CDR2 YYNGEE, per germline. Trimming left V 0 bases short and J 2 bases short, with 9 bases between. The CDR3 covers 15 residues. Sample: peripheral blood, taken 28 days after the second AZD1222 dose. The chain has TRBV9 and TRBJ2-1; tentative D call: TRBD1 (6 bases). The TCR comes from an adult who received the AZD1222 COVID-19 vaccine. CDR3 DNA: TGTGCCAGCAGCGTAGGCTCAGGGGCCTACAATGAGCAGTTCTTC. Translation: CASSVGSGAYNEQFF.